The 3 T cell receptor beta chains below were found in one sample sequenced in a study of preoperative IRX-2 immunotherapy in early breast cancer. Produced via immunoSEQ multiplex PCR; TCRdb's table is partial and in-frame only. This sample has 850 to 1,300 clones, with 70% to 75% found just once. Stated treatment: preoperative locoregional IRX-2 cytokine immunotherapy. The sequences come from tumor tissue, collected before IRX-2 immunotherapy. These receptors all come from a human donor with breast cancer.

The chain has TRBV11-3 and TRBJ2-7; D may be TRBD2 (6 bases). The CDR3 spans 15 residues. Germline loops: CDR1 SGHNT, CDR2 YENEEA. Trimming took off 5 bases at V and 3 bases at J, with 17 bases between the two ends. Here the CDR3 reads CASSPSPTGGYEQYF. CDR3 coding DNA: TGTGCCAGCAGCCCCAGCCCTACCGGGGGCTACGAGCAGTACTTC. Based on the CDR3 plus reference TRBV11-3 and TRBJ2-7, the full variable domain is EAGVVQSPRYKIIEKKQPVAFWCNPISGHNTLYWYLQNLGQGPELLIRYENEEAVDDSQLPKDRFSAERLKGVDSTLKIQPAELGDSAVYLCASSPSPTGGYEQYFGPGTRLTVT.

This chain links TRBV19 with TRBJ1-5; no clear D gene. Trimming cost V 1 base and J 1 base, with 14 bases left between them. This CDR3 spans 17 amino acids. The germline CDR1 and CDR2 sequences are LNHDA and SQIVND (reference sequence). CDR3 nucleotides: TGTGCCAGTAGTATAGTTCCCAGGAGAGAAAGCAATCAGCCCCAGCATTTT. It yields the protein CASSIVPRRESNQPQHF.

Concerning this clone itself: One end of the junction does not line up with germline, which may come from a read error. The CDR3: CAISGEGTDTQYF. The CDR3 nucleotides read TGTGCCATCAGTGGGGAGGGCACAGATACGCAGTATTTT. The V gene is TRBV6-8, the J gene TRBJ2-3; D perhaps matches TRBD2 (6 bases). The germline gives CDR1 MNHGY, CDR2 SAAAGT. The CDR3 is 13 amino acids.